The 12 T cell receptor beta chains below come from one sample, sequenced in a study of vaccination and CD4 T cells after COVID-19. Documented treatment: approximately 11-day PBMC culture with coronavirus spike peptide pools or control peptides (ViraFEST assay). The antigens for these receptors are not known. Sequenced with the Oncomine TCR Beta short-read assay was DNA taken from cultured CD4+ T cells. TCRdb processed the PCR reads anew with MiXCR; each CDR3 protein has one entry. The sample holds around 8,100 distinct CDR3 sequences, 32% seen once. Input material: cultured CD4+ T cells from blood. All receptors come from a human donor with COVID-19.

The chain employs TRBV6-5 and TRBJ2-1; D possibly corresponds to TRBD1 (6 bases). Germline V gene lookup returns CDR1 MNHEY and CDR2 SVGAGI. The length of the CDR3 is 13 residues. V lost 4 bases, J lost 10 bases, and 14 bases lay in between. As DNA, the CDR3 is TGTGCCAGCAGTTCCCCAGGGGTAGGCGAGCAGTTCTTC. Protein product: CASSSPGVGEQFF.

J is TRBJ1-5 and V is TRBV6-1, with TRBD1 as a possible D gene (6 bases). The CDR3 length is 13 residues. Germline CDR1 and CDR2: MNHNS and SASEGT. V was pared by 10 bases and J by 0 bases, with 10 bases between. CDR3 amino acids: CATGGGSNQPQHF. For the CDR3, the DNA is TGTGCCACCGGAGGGGGTAGCAATCAGCCCCAGCATTTT.

This clonotype occurred a few times. The chain couples TRBV6-1 to TRBJ2-7; D uncertain. V lost 4 bases and J lost 6, with 13 bases in between. The CDR3 extends over 13 amino acids. Germline CDR1 reads MNHNS; CDR2 reads SASEGT. CDR3 DNA sequence: TGTGCCAGCAGTGCCGTTTTGGGGATCGAGCAGTACTTC. Protein sequence: CASSAVLGIEQYF.

This clonotype was observed a handful of times. V usage is TRBV24-1 and J usage is TRBJ1-1; TRBD1 agrees at 7 bases. The germline V gene encodes CDR1 KGHDR and CDR2 SFDVKD. V shed 4 bases, J shed 3 bases, and the junction held 4 bases outside the gene matches. CDR3 size: 14 residues. CDR3 protein: CATSEGGHDTEAFF. The CDR3 DNA reads as TGTGCCACCAGTGAAGGGGGCCATGACACTGAAGCTTTCTTT.

This sequence joins TRBV19 and TRBJ1-5; no clear D. The CDR3 length is 14 residues. Germline values: CDR1 LNHDA, CDR2 SQIVND (reference sequence). Trimming shortened V by 5 bases and J by 3 bases, and 11 bases separated the two germline ends. CDR3 coding DNA: TGTGCCAGTAGTCGATCGGGAGACAATCAGCCCCAGCATTTT. This sequence encodes CASSRSGDNQPQHF.

This CDR3 reads CASSLGPDYGYTF. As DNA, the CDR3 is TGTGCCAGCAGCCTTGGGCCCGACTATGGCTACACCTTC. This chain links TRBV7-6 with TRBJ1-2; D remains ambiguous. CDR1 is SGHVS, CDR2 FNYEAQ, per germline. This CDR3 contains 13 residues. Trimming stripped 5 bases from V and 3 bases from J, with 10 bases between.

This chain uses TRBV11-2 with TRBJ2-1, with D unresolved. This CDR3 has 14 amino acids. Trimming pared 1 base from V and 3 bases from J, leaving 7 bases between. Germline V gene sequence: CDR1 SGHAT, CDR2 FQNNGV. CDR3 sequence reads: CASSLVALYNEQFF. The CDR3 region has the DNA TGTGCCAGCAGCTTAGTGGCCCTCTACAATGAGCAGTTCTTC.

The rearrangement uses TRBV20-1 and TRBJ1-1; D might be TRBD1 (6 bases). V lost 2 bases and J lost 5, with 15 bases in between. Germline CDR1 DFQATT, CDR2 SNEGSKA (reference sequence). The length of the CDR3 is 14 residues. The CDR3 reads CSARLTGTGTEAFF. The CDR3 nucleotides are TGCAGTGCTAGATTAACGGGTACAGGGACTGAAGCTTTCTTT.

This chain joins TRBV7-8 and TRBJ1-2; the match to TRBD1 covers 8 bases. The CDR3 runs to 15 residues. Trimming took 4 bases from V and 3 from J; bases not matched to a gene: 7. Germline lookup yields CDR1 SGHVS and CDR2 FQNEAQ. The CDR3 protein is CASSSLDRGYYGYTF. As DNA, the CDR3 is TGTGCCAGCAGCTCACTCGACAGGGGATACTATGGCTACACCTTC.

The chain links TRBV6-1 to TRBJ2-7, with 10 bases identical to TRBD1. The J segment lost 6 bases and the V segment lost 5 bases, leaving 13 bases of the junction unmatched. Looked up from germline, CDR1 is MNHNS and CDR2 is SASEGT. This CDR3 has 16 amino acids. The CDR3 sequence: CASSRRHRDRGLEQYF. The CDR3 DNA sequence: TGTGCCAGCAGTCGGAGGCACCGGGACAGGGGCCTCGAGCAGTACTTC.

This clonotype was counted only a few times. The chain uses TRBV12-3 or TRBV12-4 and TRBJ1-2; 9 bases agree with TRBD1. The length of the CDR3 is 13 residues. V shed 5 bases, J shed 6 bases, and the junction held 4 bases outside the gene matches. CDR3 amino acids: CASSTGGKDGYTF. Here the CDR3 DNA reads TGTGCCAGCAGTACAGGGGGCAAAGATGGCTACACCTTC.

Notes on this clonotype: The junction departs from germline at one end; a sequencing error may be responsible. The chain recombines TRBV6-1 with TRBJ1-5, with 7 positions matching TRBD1. Germline V gives CDR1 MNHNS, CDR2 SASEGT. The CDR3 runs 14 residues. The CDR3 nucleotides read TGTGCCATCAGACAGGGCTTGGGCAATCAGCCCAAGCATTTT. Translated, it gives CAIRQGLGNQPKHF.